Shown below are 21 T cell receptor beta chains from a single sample sequenced in a study of beta chain features in type 1 diabetes. Isolated RNA was reverse transcribed in full, so expressed TCRB transcripts were sequenced. The table came from immunoSEQ multiplex PCR; TCRdb's copy has only in-frame clones and leaves some out. This sample yields about 320,000 clones, of which about 15% are seen a single time; approximately 6.7% belongs to the top ten. Sequencing input: central memory CD4+ T cells from blood. Receptors were obtained from a man aged 25 to 40 in good health.

This chain uses TRBV14 with TRBJ2-7; D is perhaps TRBD1 or TRBD2 (5 bases each). Germline CDR1 reads SGHDN; CDR2 reads FVKESK. The CDR3 sequence is 16 residues long. V lost 0 bases and J lost 0, with 12 bases in between. Written as DNA, the CDR3 is TGTGCCAGCAGCCAAGATCGGGGCCAAATCTCCTACGAGCAGTACTTC. Amino acids: CASSQDRGQISYEQYF.

The chain joins TRBV7-9 to TRBJ2-3; 8 nucleotides agree with TRBD1. The CDR3 has 15 amino acids. V dropped 5 bases and J dropped 0; count of bases not matched to a gene: 4. Germline-derived CDR1 and CDR2 are SEHNR and FQNEAQ (reference sequence). The CDR3 protein is CASSLRDRSTDTQYF. CDR3 DNA sequence: TGTGCCAGCAGCCTCCGGGACAGGAGCACAGATACGCAGTATTTT.

This clone was counted a few times. The genes are TRBV5-5 and TRBJ2-5; D perhaps matches TRBD1 (6 bases). Germline values: CDR1 SGHKS, CDR2 YYEKEE (reference sequence). This CDR3 region has 16 residues. Trimming cost V 2 bases and J 0 bases, with 14 bases left between them. CDR3 residues: CASSFLQGQYQETQYF. For the CDR3, the DNA is TGTGCCAGCAGCTTTTTACAGGGTCAGTACCAAGAGACCCAGTACTTC.

The CDR3 here is CASSGTGEQYF. CDR3 coding DNA: TGTGCCAGCTCGGGGACCGGGGAGCAGTACTTC. The rearrangement links TRBV18 to TRBJ2-7, with D perhaps given as TRBD1 or TRBD2 (5 bases each). Germline assignment: CDR1 KGHSH and CDR2 LQKENI. Trimming cost V 6 bases and J 7 bases, with 10 bases left between them. The CDR3 is 11 amino acids.

The gene calls are TRBV6-5 and TRBJ1-5, with 8 nucleotides matching TRBD1. The germline V gene encodes CDR1 MNHEY and CDR2 SVGAGI. The V and J ends lost 6 bases and 7 bases, in that order; junction bases with no gene match: 11. The CDR3 runs 15 residues. CDR3 DNA: TGTGCCAGCAGCCCGCAACAGGGGGGAGGGCAGCCCCAGCATTTT. This gives the protein CASSPQQGGGQPQHF.

This clone was seen a handful of times. The chain combines TRBV5-1 with TRBJ2-3; TRBD1 agrees at 10 bases. The junction had 4 bases not matched to a gene; V was cut back by 2 bases and J by 4 bases. The CDR3 loop spans 15 amino acids. The germline V gene has CDR1 SGHRS and CDR2 YFSETQ. The CDR3 DNA follows: TGCGCCAGCAGCTTAACTGGACAGGGGGCAGATACGCAGTATTTT. This gives the protein CASSLTGQGADTQYF.

Comment on this clone: The sample contains more than one DNA sequence encoding this CDR3. This chain uses TRBV7-2 with TRBJ1-3, with D unclear. Germline assignment: CDR1 SGHTA and CDR2 FQGNSA. This CDR3 region has 13 residues. The V end lost 2 bases, the J end lost 4 bases, and 6 bases lay between the germline ends. The chain's CDR3 is CASSLTLGNTIYF. The CDR3 DNA reads TGTGCCAGCAGCTTAACACTAGGAAACACCATATATTTT.

The chain combines TRBV5-6 with TRBJ1-2; 7 nucleotides agree with TRBD1. Germline V gene sequence: CDR1 SGHDT, CDR2 YYEEEE. V dropped 2 bases and J dropped 7; count of bases not matched to a gene: 8. CDR3 length equals 14 residues. The CDR3 bases are TGTGCCAGCAGCTTCCCAGACAGGGAGGGTGGCTACACCTTC. It codes for CASSFPDREGGYTF.

This chain connects TRBV11-3 to TRBJ2-5, with no clear D. Germline CDR1 and CDR2: SGHNT and YENEEA. Trimming pared 0 bases from V and 1 base from J, leaving 9 bases between. There are 15 residues in the CDR3. The CDR3 DNA follows: TGTGCCAGCAGCTTAGATGGCAGCCCCCAAGAGACCCAGTACTTC. Encoded protein: CASSLDGSPQETQYF.

As regards this clone: One base away lies a much larger clone, so this may be a sequencing read error. J is TRBJ2-1 and V is TRBV6-1; maybe TRBD2 (7 bases). The CDR3 spans 14 residues. CDR1 is MNHNS, CDR2 SASEGT, per germline. V was pared by 6 bases and J by 6 bases, with 15 bases between. The CDR3 region has the DNA TGTGCCAGCAGGGAGGGGGGGACCGGCAATGAGCAGTTCTTC. Amino acids: CASREGGTGNEQFF.

V and J are TRBV6-1 and TRBJ2-5, with D unresolved. The ends were cut back, 5 bases at V and 7 bases at J, with 8 bases in the middle. CDR3 length: 11 residues. The germline V gene encodes CDR1 MNHNS and CDR2 SASEGT. CDR3 nucleotides: TGTGCCAGCAGTTACGAGCGGACCCAGTACTTC. It translates to CASSYERTQYF.

The chain joins TRBV19 to TRBJ2-2, with D possibly being TRBD1 (6 bases). The CDR3 is 17 amino acids. The ends were cut back, 3 bases at V and 0 bases at J, with 14 bases in the middle. Germline V CDR1 and CDR2: LNHDA, SQIVND (reference sequence). The CDR3 region has the DNA TGTGCCAGTAGTATGGGACAAGGGAGTTCGAACACCGGGGAGCTGTTTTTT. It translates to CASSMGQGSSNTGELFF.

The chain employs TRBV6-6 and TRBJ1-2; D is ambiguous. CDR1 is MNHNY, CDR2 SVGAGI, per germline (reference sequence). The CDR3 has 12 amino acids. Trimming stripped 3 bases from V and 8 bases from J, with 10 bases between. In nucleotides, the CDR3 is TGTGCCAGCAGTTATAGTTTACGAGGCTACACCTTC. Protein product: CASSYSLRGYTF.

The rearrangement links TRBV6-5 to TRBJ2-7; D is possibly TRBD1 or TRBD2 (5 bases each). Per the germline V gene, CDR1 is MNHEY and CDR2 is SVGAGI. Between the trimmed V and J ends, which lost 7 bases and 0 bases, there was a span of 13 bases. This CDR3 spans 14 amino acids. In nucleotides, the CDR3 is TGTGCCAGCACCCGGGACGGACTCTCCTACGAGCAGTACTTC. It is translated as CASTRDGLSYEQYF.

This clone was picked up a small number of times. Sequence at one end of the junction differs from germline and may be a read error. The rearrangement joins TRBV7-2 to TRBJ1-5; D call uncertain. This CDR3 spans 16 amino acids. Germline CDR1 is SGHTA and CDR2 is FQGNSA. This chain's CDR3 is CASNLAAVLNNQPQHF. The CDR3, as DNA: TGTGCCAGCAACTTAGCGGCAGTTCTAAACAATCAGCCCCAGCATTTT.

This chain links TRBV18 with TRBJ1-1; weak D call: TRBD1 (5 bases). Trimming removed 7 bases from V and 4 bases from J, with 16 bases in between. This CDR3 contains 14 residues. In germline, CDR1 is KGHSH, CDR2 LQKENI. The CDR3, as DNA: TGTGCCAGCTTCCTCCGGGACGCGGGCACTGAAGCTTTCTTT. Translation gives CASFLRDAGTEAFF. Full variable domain (rest looked up from reference TRBV18 and TRBJ1-1): NAGVMQNPRHLVRRRGQEARLRCSPMKGHSHVYWYRQLPEEGLKFMVYLQKENIIDESGMPKERFSAEFPKEGPSILRIQQVVRGDSAAYFCASFLRDAGTEAFFGQGTRLTVV.

The rearrangement joins TRBV27 to TRBJ2-7; 10 bases agree with TRBD1. Germline CDR1 reads MNHEY; CDR2 reads SMNVEV (reference sequence). Germline trimming cut 7 bases from V and 7 bases from J; bases unmatched to any gene: 10. This CDR3 comprises 14 residues. The CDR3 DNA follows: TGTGCCAGCAAGAATCGACAGGGGGCGGGAGAGCAGTACTTC. It codes for CASKNRQGAGEQYF.

This rearrangement joins TRBV11-1 to TRBJ2-2; tentatively, D is TRBD1 (5 bases). V was trimmed by 1 base and J by 6 bases, leaving 6 bases between them. The CDR3 covers 13 residues. CDR1 and CDR2 from the germline V gene are SGHAT and FQDESV (reference sequence). The CDR3 loop reads CASSLGGAGELFF. CDR3 coding DNA: TGTGCCAGCAGCTTAGGGGGCGCCGGGGAGCTGTTTTTT.

The rearrangement uses TRBV9 and TRBJ1-5; D unclear. V gave up 0 bases and J gave up 0 bases, with 7 bases separating them. CDR3 length equals 15 residues. Germline CDR1 and CDR2: SGDLS and YYNGEE. In DNA form, the CDR3 reads TGTGCCAGCAGCGTAGGGGTTGATAGCAATCAGCCCCAGCATTTT. Amino acid sequence: CASSVGVDSNQPQHF. The whole variable domain, remainder taken from reference TRBV9 and TRBJ1-5, is DSGVTQTPKHLITATGQRVTLRCSPRSGDLSVYWYQQSLDQGLQFLIQYYNGEERAKGNILERFSAQQFPDLHSELNLSSLELGDSALYFCASSVGVDSNQPQHFGDGTRLSIL.

This sequence joins TRBV5-1 and TRBJ2-1; D unclear. The CDR3 length is 15 residues. The germline gives CDR1 SGHRS, CDR2 YFSETQ. With 3 bases removed from V and 4 bases from J, the gap between germline ends came to 14 bases. The CDR3 region has the DNA TGCGCCAGCAGCTCGAGCTTGGACGGATACAATGAGCAGTTCTTC. Translated: CASSSSLDGYNEQFF. The full variable domain, completed using reference TRBV5-1 and TRBJ2-1, is KAGVTQTPRYLIKTRGQQVTLSCSPISGHRSVSWYQQTPGQGLQFLFEYFSETQRNKGNFPGRFSGRQFSNSRSEMNVSTLELGDSALYLCASSSSLDGYNEQFFGPGTRLTVL.

This sequence joins TRBV4-1 and TRBJ2-3; possibly TRBD2 for D (5 bases). Germline V gene data show CDR1 as MGHRA and CDR2 as YSYEKL. The V end lost 0 bases, the J end lost 1 base, and 11 bases lay between the germline ends. The CDR3 sequence is 16 residues long. The CDR3 coding sequence is TGCGCCAGCAGCCAAGATGAGGGCCGACGCACAGATACGCAGTATTTT. The encoded protein is CASSQDEGRRTDTQYF.